A selection of T cell receptor beta chains follows, all from one sample in a study of cytomegalovirus exposure and HLA in healthy donors. Sequenced by immunoSEQ multiplex PCR; TCRdb stores in-frame clones only, minus some. The sample has some 150,000 clones, approximately 80% seen once. Sequenced sample: PBMCs. Every receptor here comes from a man over 45 in good health and CMV-seropositive. Both conserved end residues are part of each CDR3. The order of the fields is CDR3 DNA, CDR3 protein, D gene, clone size, J gene, V gene. D genes are given only for firm matches. Size values are once, few and many counts, or a class for expanded clones, and some rows have none.

CDR3 DNA: TGTGCCAGCAGTGATCTTAGCGGGGGGGCCACAGATACGCAGTATTTT
CDR3 protein: CASSDLSGGATDTQYF
D gene: TRBD2
clone size: .
J gene: TRBJ2-3
V gene: TRBV6-1

CDR3 DNA: TGTGCCAGCAGTAGACAGGGGGCCGATGGCTACACCTTC
CDR3 protein: CASSRQGADGYTF
D gene: TRBD1
clone size: few
J gene: TRBJ1-2
V gene: TRBV6-5

CDR3 DNA: TGTGCCAGCAGTTACTCGGCGGGAGGGCCCTACGAGCAGTACTTC
CDR3 protein: CASSYSAGGPYEQYF
D gene: TRBD2
clone size: few
J gene: TRBJ2-7
V gene: TRBV6-5

CDR3 DNA: TGTGCCAGCAGCCAGGGATTGAACACCGGGGAGCTGTTTTTT
CDR3 protein: CASSQGLNTGELFF
D gene: .
clone size: .
J gene: TRBJ2-2
V gene: TRBV7-2

CDR3 DNA: TGTGCCAGCAGCCCCCGGACAACACGAAAGACAGATACGCAGTATTTT
CDR3 protein: CASSPRTTRKTDTQYF
D gene: .
clone size: .
J gene: TRBJ2-3
V gene: TRBV7-9

CDR3 DNA: TGCAGCGTTGGGGTGAGGAGGCGGGGAGGGACGCAGTATTTT
CDR3 protein: CSVGVRRRGGTQYF
D gene: TRBD2
clone size: .
J gene: TRBJ2-3
V gene: TRBV29-1

CDR3 DNA: TGTGCCAGCAGTCCCCCCGACGGAGTTGCAACTAATGAAAAACTGTTTTTT
CDR3 protein: CASSPPDGVATNEKLFF
D gene: .
clone size: few
J gene: TRBJ1-4
V gene: TRBV28

CDR3 DNA: TGTGCCAGCACGTTTATACAGGGGGCAACTAATGAAAAACTGTTTTTT
CDR3 protein: CASTFIQGATNEKLFF
D gene: TRBD1
clone size: .
J gene: TRBJ1-4
V gene: TRBV7-9

CDR3 DNA: TGTGCCAGCAGCCCAATAGGGGGGGAAGCTTGGACTGAAGCTTTCTTT
CDR3 protein: CASSPIGGEAWTEAFF
D gene: .
clone size: .
J gene: TRBJ1-1
V gene: TRBV5-4

CDR3 DNA: TGTGCCAGCAGCCAGAACAGGGGGCGCGAAGAGACCCAGTACTTC
CDR3 protein: CASSQNRGREETQYF
D gene: TRBD1
clone size: .
J gene: TRBJ2-5
V gene: TRBV7-2

CDR3 DNA: TGTGCCAGCAGTGTCGGGCCCGGGGACATTCAGTACTTC
CDR3 protein: CASSVGPGDIQYF
D gene: .
clone size: .
J gene: TRBJ2-4
V gene: TRBV6-5

CDR3 DNA: TGTGCCAGCAGAGATGGGAGAAAAGGCTCTGGAAACACCATATATTTT
CDR3 protein: CASRDGRKGSGNTIYF
D gene: .
clone size: .
J gene: TRBJ1-3
V gene: TRBV6-6

CDR3 DNA: TGTGCCAGCAGTTATGAGTTACTACCCACAGATACGCAGTATTTT
CDR3 protein: CASSYELLPTDTQYF
D gene: .
clone size: .
J gene: TRBJ2-3
V gene: TRBV6-5

CDR3 DNA: TGTGCCAGCAGCCCGGCAGGGCAGAACTACGAGCAGTACTTC
CDR3 protein: CASSPAGQNYEQYF
D gene: .
clone size: .
J gene: TRBJ2-7
V gene: TRBV9

CDR3 DNA: TGTGCCAGCAGTGACATGGCGTCGGGGAACACCATATATTTT
CDR3 protein: CASSDMASGNTIYF
D gene: .
clone size: few
J gene: TRBJ1-3
V gene: TRBV6-1

CDR3 DNA: TGTGCCAGCAGGGGCAGGGGTATGAATGAGCAGTTCTTC
CDR3 protein: CASRGRGMNEQFF
D gene: .
clone size: .
J gene: TRBJ2-1
V gene: TRBV6-1

CDR3 DNA: TGTGCCAGCAGCTTAGACGGAGGGAGCTCCTACGAGCAGTACTTC
CDR3 protein: CASSLDGGSSYEQYF
D gene: .
clone size: .
J gene: TRBJ2-7
V gene: TRBV11-3

CDR3 DNA: TGTGCCAGCAGTTTAGAGGACTTACAGTTCTTC
CDR3 protein: CASSLEDLQFF
D gene: .
clone size: .
J gene: TRBJ2-1
V gene: TRBV28

CDR3 DNA: TGTGCCAGCAGCTGGGGGACAGGGGGCTTGAATCAGCCCCAGCATTTT
CDR3 protein: CASSWGTGGLNQPQHF
D gene: TRBD1
clone size: once
J gene: TRBJ1-5
V gene: TRBV5-6

CDR3 DNA: TGTGCCAGCAGCCCTACAGGTGATGCAACTAATGAAAAACTGTTTTTT
CDR3 protein: CASSPTGDATNEKLFF
D gene: .
clone size: .
J gene: TRBJ1-4
V gene: TRBV5-4

CDR3 DNA: TGCAGCGTCGACAGAATAGGCTACACCTTC
CDR3 protein: CSVDRIGYTF
D gene: .
clone size: .
J gene: TRBJ1-2
V gene: TRBV29-1

CDR3 DNA: TGTGCCTGGAGTGTGAGTTTCCAAGAGACCCAGTACTTC
CDR3 protein: CAWSVSFQETQYF
D gene: .
clone size: .
J gene: TRBJ2-5
V gene: TRBV30

CDR3 DNA: TGTGCCAGCAGCACCCCGGGACTAGACTACGAGCAGTACTTC
CDR3 protein: CASSTPGLDYEQYF
D gene: TRBD2
clone size: .
J gene: TRBJ2-7
V gene: TRBV7-9

CDR3 DNA: TGTGCCAGCAGCCAAGTGGCGGGGGGGCGCAATGAGCAGTTCTTC
CDR3 protein: CASSQVAGGRNEQFF
D gene: TRBD2
clone size: .
J gene: TRBJ2-1
V gene: TRBV4-2

CDR3 DNA: TGTGCCAGTAAAACTAGCGGGAAATCGATATATGACGAGCAGTACTTC
CDR3 protein: CASKTSGKSIYDEQYF
D gene: TRBD2
clone size: .
J gene: TRBJ2-7
V gene: TRBV19

CDR3 DNA: TGCGCCAGCAGCCCCCGGGACACCAATAATTCACCCCTCCACTTT
CDR3 protein: CASSPRDTNNSPLHF
D gene: .
clone size: .
J gene: TRBJ1-6
V gene: TRBV5-1

CDR3 DNA: TGTGCCAGCAGCTTAGACCTAGCGGGGGGCCTTCAAGAGACCCAGTACTTC
CDR3 protein: CASSLDLAGGLQETQYF
D gene: TRBD2
clone size: .
J gene: TRBJ2-5
V gene: TRBV7-8

CDR3 DNA: TGTGCCAGCAGCTTATACGGACAGGGGGCAGGCACTGAAGCTTTCTTT
CDR3 protein: CASSLYGQGAGTEAFF
D gene: TRBD1
clone size: few
J gene: TRBJ1-1
V gene: TRBV7-3

CDR3 DNA: TGCGCCAGCAGCCAAGGAGGCAGTTTAAATGAAAAACTGTTTTTT
CDR3 protein: CASSQGGSLNEKLFF
D gene: .
clone size: .
J gene: TRBJ1-4
V gene: TRBV4-1

CDR3 DNA: TGCGCCAGCAGCTCACCGGGACACTACTACGAGCAGTACTTC
CDR3 protein: CASSSPGHYYEQYF
D gene: .
clone size: .
J gene: TRBJ2-7
V gene: TRBV5-1

CDR3 DNA: TGCGCCAGCAGGGCAGTACATGGGGGGGTAGACACCGGGGAGCTGTTTTTT
CDR3 protein: CASRAVHGGVDTGELFF
D gene: TRBD2
clone size: once
J gene: TRBJ2-2
V gene: TRBV4-3

CDR3 DNA: TGCGCCAGCAGCCACCAAATGGACAGGGGGCAGCAAGAGACCCAGTACTTC
CDR3 protein: CASSHQMDRGQQETQYF
D gene: TRBD1
clone size: .
J gene: TRBJ2-5
V gene: TRBV5-1

CDR3 DNA: TGCACCAGCAGCCAAGATTTTGGCATTCCTAGCGGAAGCACAGATACGCAGTATTTT
CDR3 protein: CTSSQDFGIPSGSTDTQYF
D gene: .
clone size: .
J gene: TRBJ2-3
V gene: TRBV1

CDR3 DNA: TGTGCCAGCATGAGTAGGGGGCTTGGCGAGCAGTACTTC
CDR3 protein: CASMSRGLGEQYF
D gene: TRBD1
clone size: .
J gene: TRBJ2-7
V gene: TRBV6-5

CDR3 DNA: TGTGCCAGCAGCCAAGGGCACCCATGGCCGTACAATGAGCAGTTCTTC
CDR3 protein: CASSQGHPWPYNEQFF
D gene: .
clone size: once
J gene: TRBJ2-1
V gene: TRBV14

CDR3 DNA: TGTGCCAGCAGCTTAGGGACAGGGACATACGAGCAGTACTTC
CDR3 protein: CASSLGTGTYEQYF
D gene: TRBD1
clone size: .
J gene: TRBJ2-7
V gene: TRBV11-2

CDR3 DNA: TGTGCCAGCAGCTTAGATAGGGTCGGGACAGGGCCCTACGAGCAGTACTTC
CDR3 protein: CASSLDRVGTGPYEQYF
D gene: TRBD1
clone size: .
J gene: TRBJ2-7
V gene: TRBV11-2

CDR3 DNA: TGTGCCAGCAGCTTTGGCCCCACCTACGAGCAGTACTTC
CDR3 protein: CASSFGPTYEQYF
D gene: .
clone size: .
J gene: TRBJ2-7
V gene: TRBV7-3

CDR3 DNA: TGTGCCAGCAGCCAATTGTCCGGGAGCTCCTACGAGCAGTACTTC
CDR3 protein: CASSQLSGSSYEQYF
D gene: .
clone size: .
J gene: TRBJ2-7
V gene: TRBV14

CDR3 DNA: TGTGCCAGCAAATGGGCCTCGGCAGCACATTCACCCCTCCACTTT
CDR3 protein: CASKWASAAHSPLHF
D gene: .
clone size: few
J gene: TRBJ1-6
V gene: TRBV6-4

CDR3 DNA: TGTGCCTTCCTAGACAGGGGCGGAAACATTCAGTACTTC
CDR3 protein: CAFLDRGGNIQYF
D gene: TRBD1
clone size: .
J gene: TRBJ2-4
V gene: TRBV30

CDR3 DNA: TGTGCCAGCAGCTTGCACTACTACGAGCAGTACTTC
CDR3 protein: CASSLHYYEQYF
D gene: .
clone size: .
J gene: TRBJ2-7
V gene: TRBV7-2

CDR3 DNA: TGTGCCAGTAGTGGGGGACAGTTGAACACTGAAGCTTTCTTT
CDR3 protein: CASSGGQLNTEAFF
D gene: TRBD1
clone size: few
J gene: TRBJ1-1
V gene: TRBV19

CDR3 DNA: TGTGCCACCTCGGAGACTCCTACCTCAACTAATGAAAAACTGTTTTTT
CDR3 protein: CATSETPTSTNEKLFF
D gene: .
clone size: .
J gene: TRBJ1-4
V gene: TRBV18

CDR3 DNA: TGTGCCAGCAGCTTTCCCGCGGGGGACTACGAGCAGTACTTC
CDR3 protein: CASSFPAGDYEQYF
D gene: TRBD2
clone size: once
J gene: TRBJ2-7
V gene: TRBV7-9

CDR3 DNA: TGTGCCAGCAGCTTAGCCCGGGGACAGGGGAGCTACGAGCAGTACTTC
CDR3 protein: CASSLARGQGSYEQYF
D gene: TRBD1
clone size: .
J gene: TRBJ2-7
V gene: TRBV7-8

CDR3 DNA: TGTGCCAGCTCACTCGGGACAGGGGGGGGAATCAATCAGCCCCAGCATTTT
CDR3 protein: CASSLGTGGGINQPQHF
D gene: TRBD1
clone size: .
J gene: TRBJ1-5
V gene: TRBV18

CDR3 DNA: TGTGCCAGCAGTTTCGGGAGCTCCTACGAGCAGTACTTC
CDR3 protein: CASSFGSSYEQYF
D gene: .
clone size: .
J gene: TRBJ2-7
V gene: TRBV28

CDR3 DNA: TGTGCCAGCAGCGCGATACCGGGACAGGGAGGGTACGAGACCCAGTACTTC
CDR3 protein: CASSAIPGQGGYETQYF
D gene: TRBD1
clone size: .
J gene: TRBJ2-5
V gene: TRBV9

CDR3 DNA: TGTGCTAGTGGTTTTCTAGCGGGGGGGCCAACAGATACGCAGTATTTT
CDR3 protein: CASGFLAGGPTDTQYF
D gene: TRBD2
clone size: .
J gene: TRBJ2-3
V gene: TRBV12-5

CDR3 DNA: TGTGCCAGCAGTGAGACCTGGCGGAGTGAAGCTTTCTTT
CDR3 protein: CASSETWRSEAFF
D gene: .
clone size: .
J gene: TRBJ1-1
V gene: TRBV6-4

CDR3 DNA: TGTGCCATCAGTGAAGACGCGGGGGGACCTGGGGTCCCCTACGAGCAGTACTTC
CDR3 protein: CAISEDAGGPGVPYEQYF
D gene: TRBD2
clone size: few
J gene: TRBJ2-7
V gene: TRBV10-3

CDR3 DNA: TGCAGCGCCGAGGGGAGGGGTAGCACAGATACGCAGTATTTT
CDR3 protein: CSAEGRGSTDTQYF
D gene: TRBD2
clone size: .
J gene: TRBJ2-3
V gene: TRBV29-1

CDR3 DNA: TGTGCCAGTAGTACACAGGGGTCAGACTATGGCTACACCTTC
CDR3 protein: CASSTQGSDYGYTF
D gene: TRBD1
clone size: few
J gene: TRBJ1-2
V gene: TRBV19

CDR3 DNA: TGTGCCAGCAATAAGGGGGCGTTCCTCATAGCCCAGCATTTT
CDR3 protein: CASNKGAFLIAQHF
D gene: TRBD1
clone size: .
J gene: TRBJ1-5
V gene: TRBV28